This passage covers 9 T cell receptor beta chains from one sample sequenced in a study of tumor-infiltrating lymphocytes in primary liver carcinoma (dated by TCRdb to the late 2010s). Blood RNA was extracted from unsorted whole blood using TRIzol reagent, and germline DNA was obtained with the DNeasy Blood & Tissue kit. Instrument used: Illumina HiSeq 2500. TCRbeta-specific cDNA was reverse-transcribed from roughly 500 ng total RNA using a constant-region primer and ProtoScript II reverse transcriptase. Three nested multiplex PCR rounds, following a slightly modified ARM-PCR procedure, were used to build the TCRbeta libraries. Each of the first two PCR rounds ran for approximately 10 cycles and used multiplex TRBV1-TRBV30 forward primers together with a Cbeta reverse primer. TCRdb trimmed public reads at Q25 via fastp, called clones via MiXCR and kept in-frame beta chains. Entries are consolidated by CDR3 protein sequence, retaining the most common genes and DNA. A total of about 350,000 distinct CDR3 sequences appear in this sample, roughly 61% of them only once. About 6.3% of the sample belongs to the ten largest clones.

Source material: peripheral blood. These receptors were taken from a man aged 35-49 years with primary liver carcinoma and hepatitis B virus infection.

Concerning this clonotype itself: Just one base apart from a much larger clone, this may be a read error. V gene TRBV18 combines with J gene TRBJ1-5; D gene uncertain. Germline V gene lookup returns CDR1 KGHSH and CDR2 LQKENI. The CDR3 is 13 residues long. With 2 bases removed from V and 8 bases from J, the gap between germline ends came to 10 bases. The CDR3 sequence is CASSPLLGKPQHF. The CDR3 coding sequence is TGTGCCAGCTCACCATTGCTAGGCAAGCCCCAGCATTTT.

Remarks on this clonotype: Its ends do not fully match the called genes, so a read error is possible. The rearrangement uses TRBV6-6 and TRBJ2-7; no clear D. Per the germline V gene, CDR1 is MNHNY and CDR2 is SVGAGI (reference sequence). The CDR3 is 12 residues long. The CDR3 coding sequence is TGTGCCTGCAGTTACTCGACCAGCGAGCAGCACTTC. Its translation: CACSYSTSEQHF.

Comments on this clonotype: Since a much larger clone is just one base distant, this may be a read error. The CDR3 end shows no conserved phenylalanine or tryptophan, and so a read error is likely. In DNA form, the CDR3 reads TGCGCCAGCACCAAGAGGCTACTAGCGGGAGCGGAGGAGCAGTACCTC. Amino acid sequence: CASTKRLLAGAEEQYL. This chain links TRBV10-2 with TRBJ2-7, with 11 bases fitting TRBD2. The V and J ends lost 7 bases and 7 bases, in that order; junction bases with no gene match: 15. This CDR3 is 16 amino acids long. Germline CDR1 and CDR2: WSHSY and SAAADI.

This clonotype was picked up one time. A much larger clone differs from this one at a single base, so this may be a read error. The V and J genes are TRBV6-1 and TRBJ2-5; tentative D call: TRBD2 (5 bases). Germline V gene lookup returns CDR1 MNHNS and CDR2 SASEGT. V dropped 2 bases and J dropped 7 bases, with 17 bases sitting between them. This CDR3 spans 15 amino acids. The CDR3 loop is CASSERLSSIGTQYF. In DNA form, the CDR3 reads TGTGCCAGCAGTGAAAGACTCTCTAGCATAGGGACCCAGTACTTC.

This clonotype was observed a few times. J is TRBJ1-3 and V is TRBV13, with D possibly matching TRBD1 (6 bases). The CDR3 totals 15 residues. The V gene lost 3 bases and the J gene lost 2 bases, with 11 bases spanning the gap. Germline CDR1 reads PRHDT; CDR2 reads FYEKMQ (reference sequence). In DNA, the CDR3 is TGTGCCAGCAGCTTGGGGGGGGGGCCTGGAAACACCATATATTTT. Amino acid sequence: CASSLGGGPGNTIYF.

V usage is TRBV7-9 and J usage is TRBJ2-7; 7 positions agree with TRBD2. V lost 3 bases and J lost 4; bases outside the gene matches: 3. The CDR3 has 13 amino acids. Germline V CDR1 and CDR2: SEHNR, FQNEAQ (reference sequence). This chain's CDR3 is CASSFRGSYEQYF. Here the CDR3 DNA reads TGTGCCAGCAGCTTTCGCGGGAGTTACGAGCAGTACTTC.

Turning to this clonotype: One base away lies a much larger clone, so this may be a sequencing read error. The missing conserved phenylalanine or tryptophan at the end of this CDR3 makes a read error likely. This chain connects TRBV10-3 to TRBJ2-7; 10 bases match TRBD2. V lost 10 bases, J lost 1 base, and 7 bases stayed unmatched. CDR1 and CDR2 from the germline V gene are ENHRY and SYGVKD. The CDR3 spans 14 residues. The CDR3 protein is CASGLAANSYEQYL. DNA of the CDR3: TGTGCCAGCGGACTAGCGGCTAATTCCTACGAGCAGTACCTC.

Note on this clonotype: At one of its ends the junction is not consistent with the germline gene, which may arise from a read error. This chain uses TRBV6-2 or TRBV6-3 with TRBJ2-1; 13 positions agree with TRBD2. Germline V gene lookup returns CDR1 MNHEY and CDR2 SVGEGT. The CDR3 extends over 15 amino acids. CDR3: CANSWTSGSYNEQFF. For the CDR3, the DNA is TGTGCCAACAGTTGGACTAGCGGGAGTTACAATGAGCAGTTCTTC.

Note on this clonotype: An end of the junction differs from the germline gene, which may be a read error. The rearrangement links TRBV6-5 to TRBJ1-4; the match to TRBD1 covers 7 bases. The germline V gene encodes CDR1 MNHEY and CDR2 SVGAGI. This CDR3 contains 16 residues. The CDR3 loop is CASGRTGTATNEKPFF. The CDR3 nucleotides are TGTGCCAGCGGTAGGACCGGGACAGCAACTAATGAAAAACCGTTTTTT.